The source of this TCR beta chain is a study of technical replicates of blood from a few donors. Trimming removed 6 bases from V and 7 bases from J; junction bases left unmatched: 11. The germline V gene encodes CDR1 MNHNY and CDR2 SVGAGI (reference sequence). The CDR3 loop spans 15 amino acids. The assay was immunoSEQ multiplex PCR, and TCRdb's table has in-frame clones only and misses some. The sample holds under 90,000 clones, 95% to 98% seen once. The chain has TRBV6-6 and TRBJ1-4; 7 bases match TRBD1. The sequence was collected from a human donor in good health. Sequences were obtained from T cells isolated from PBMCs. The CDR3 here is CASRTLRGRGEKLFF. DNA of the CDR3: TGTGCCAGCAGGACACTAAGGGGGCGCGGTGAAAAACTGTTTTTT.